These 23 T cell receptor beta chains came from one sample sequenced in a study of T cell changes during pregnancy in multiple sclerosis. Data came from immunoSEQ multiplex PCR; TCRdb stores just in-frame clones and leaves some out. The sample has more than 25,000 clones, 70% to 90% seen once; the top ten hold roughly 10%. The sequenced sample was CD8+ T cells from peripheral blood mononuclear cells, obtained in the third trimester of pregnancy. Source of these receptors: a female donor with multiple sclerosis, enrolled in a pregnancy study.

V and J are TRBV4-1 and TRBJ2-2, with 8 bases aligning to TRBD1. J was trimmed by 7 bases and V by 0 bases; bases with no gene match: 7. The CDR3 length is 16 residues. Germline CDR1 is MGHRA and CDR2 is YSYEKL. The CDR3 reads CASSQDSRQGYGELFF. The CDR3, as DNA: TGCGCCAGCAGCCAAGATTCGCGACAGGGGTACGGGGAGCTGTTTTTT.

The rearrangement joins TRBV5-5 to TRBJ1-2; D not certain. The V and J ends lost 1 base and 8 bases respectively, with 15 bases between them. Germline-derived CDR1 and CDR2 are SGHKS and YYEKEE (reference sequence). This CDR3 has 14 residues. The CDR3 DNA reads TGTGCCAGCAGCTTGCGAAGCAAAACGGGGGGCTACACCTTC. The encoded protein is CASSLRSKTGGYTF.

This clone has only a few counts. V gene TRBV27 combines with J gene TRBJ1-1; 9 nucleotides line up with TRBD1. Germline CDR1 is MNHEY and CDR2 is SMNVEV (reference sequence). The junction had 8 bases not matched to a gene; V was cut back by 5 bases and J by 1 base. This CDR3 spans 16 amino acids. DNA for the CDR3: TGTGCCAGCAGTCTTCTTTGGGACAGGGAGAACACTGAAGCTTTCTTT. It specifies CASSLLWDRENTEAFF.

This clone has a handful of counts. The chain links TRBV5-1 to TRBJ2-7; possible D gene TRBD1, 5 bases. Per germline, CDR1 SGHRS and CDR2 YFSETQ. The length of the CDR3 is 17 residues. V was cut by 0 bases and J by 3 bases, with 19 bases left in between. The CDR3 DNA is TGCGCCAGCAGCTTGGTTGGGGTATTGGGCAGGGACTACGAGCAGTACTTC. This sequence encodes CASSLVGVLGRDYEQYF.

This clone was observed once. The V gene is TRBV5-4, the J gene TRBJ2-5; TRBD2 is a possible D gene (6 bases). The CDR3 consists of 15 residues. The V end lost 2 bases, the J end lost 2 bases, and 13 bases lay between the germline ends. Per germline, CDR1 SGHNT and CDR2 YYREEE (reference sequence). The CDR3 region is CASSFGGELQETQYF. DNA for the CDR3: TGTGCCAGCAGCTTTGGCGGGGAATTACAAGAGACCCAGTACTTC.

This clone was picked up a small number of times. The chain joins TRBV6-5 to TRBJ1-2, with TRBD1 as a possible D gene (5 bases). Germline CDR1 is MNHEY and CDR2 is SVGAGI. The CDR3 loop spans 12 amino acids. Between the trimmed V and J ends, which lost 5 bases and 5 bases, there was a span of 9 bases. The CDR3 DNA is TGTGCCAGCAGTGGAGGGGTGTATGGCTACACCTTC. Translation gives CASSGGVYGYTF.

J is TRBJ2-7 and V is TRBV5-6; TRBD2 is a possible D gene (5 bases). CDR1 SGHDT and CDR2 YYEEEE come from the germline V gene. The ends were cut back, 4 bases at V and 6 bases at J, with 14 bases in the middle. The length of the CDR3 is 13 residues. This chain's CDR3 is CASSRGGLSEQYF. The CDR3 DNA is TGTGCCAGCAGCCGGGGTGGCTTATCCGAGCAGTACTTC.

V is TRBV9 and J is TRBJ1-2; D not resolved. Germline-derived CDR1 and CDR2 are SGDLS and YYNGEE. V was shortened by 1 base and J by 4 bases, with 14 bases between the two germline ends. This CDR3 region has 15 residues. The CDR3 bases are TGTGCCAGCAGCGTAAGTCTAGGCGGGAGCTATGGCTACACCTTC. Amino acids: CASSVSLGGSYGYTF.

The rearrangement links TRBV23-1 to TRBJ1-5; 7 bases are shared with TRBD1. TRBV23-1 is an ORF; its function is uncertain. This CDR3 contains 21 residues. V dropped 7 bases and J dropped 7; count of bases not matched to a gene: 31. The CDR3 region is CASTQSVDRVRARLSEQPQHF. The CDR3 coding sequence is TGCGCCAGCACCCAGTCGGTAGACAGGGTCCGCGCCAGGCTTAGCGAGCAGCCCCAGCATTTT.

V is TRBV27 and J is TRBJ2-3, with 11 bases identical to TRBD2. The CDR3 totals 19 residues. The germline V gene has CDR1 MNHEY and CDR2 SMNVEV (reference sequence). J lost 5 bases, V lost 5 bases, and 18 bases had no gene match. The CDR3 DNA follows: TGTGCCAGCAGTCCCTACCCGACTAGCGGGGTCTCCGAGGGAGATACGCAGTATTTT. Protein sequence: CASSPYPTSGVSEGDTQYF.

The chain couples TRBV28 to TRBJ1-6; tentative D call: TRBD1 (5 bases). The CDR3 spans 15 residues. Trimming pared 3 bases from V and 4 bases from J, leaving 10 bases between. Germline CDR1 MDHEN, CDR2 SYDVKM. The CDR3 is CASSLYRTYNSPLHF. The CDR3 nucleotides are TGTGCCAGCAGTTTGTACAGGACGTATAATTCACCCCTCCACTTT.

This rearrangement joins TRBV4-2 to TRBJ2-3, with D perhaps TRBD2 (5 bases). The CDR3 covers 18 residues. Germline CDR1 and CDR2: LGHNA and YNFKEQ. The V gene lost 2 bases and the J gene lost 0 bases, with 18 bases spanning the gap. The CDR3 sequence is CASSQTRSRGTSTDTQYF. CDR3 nucleotide sequence: TGTGCCAGCAGCCAAACCCGGTCCCGGGGTACTAGCACAGATACGCAGTATTTT.

The chain has TRBV27 and TRBJ1-4; unclear D gene. The CDR3 is 15 residues long. In germline, CDR1 is MNHEY, CDR2 SMNVEV (reference sequence). V was pared by 6 bases and J by 5 bases, with 16 bases between. The CDR3 is CASSNRQAGNEKLFF. CDR3 DNA: TGTGCCAGCAGCAACCGGCAGGCGGGCAATGAAAAACTGTTTTTT.

The gene calls are TRBV5-1 and TRBJ2-7; 11 positions agree with TRBD2. The CDR3 covers 16 residues. The ends lost 0 bases at V and 6 bases at J; junction bases unmatched: 8. CDR1 SGHRS and CDR2 YFSETQ come from the germline V gene. The CDR3 DNA is TGCGCCAGCAGCTTGGGGGGTAGCGGGAGGGCCGGCGAGCAGTACTTC. Protein product: CASSLGGSGRAGEQYF.

The rearrangement joins TRBV19 to TRBJ2-7; D gene ambiguous. Germline values: CDR1 LNHDA, CDR2 SQIVND (reference sequence). The CDR3 has 12 residues. Trimming removed 6 bases from V and 2 bases from J, with 8 bases in between. The CDR3 protein is CASSSGPYEQYF. CDR3 DNA sequence: TGTGCCAGTAGCTCGGGTCCCTACGAGCAGTACTTC.

Here the CDR3 reads CASSFLTSGGAGFPDTQYF. The CDR3 DNA sequence: TGCGCCAGCAGCTTTCTGACTAGCGGGGGGGCCGGATTCCCAGATACGCAGTATTTT. The V and J genes are TRBV5-1 and TRBJ2-3; TRBD2 agrees at 14 bases. The CDR3 covers 19 residues. Trimming removed 2 bases from V and 4 bases from J; junction bases left unmatched: 12. Per germline, CDR1 SGHRS and CDR2 YFSETQ.

The chain carries TRBV28 and TRBJ2-2; 8 bases map to TRBD1. This CDR3 comprises 18 residues. Losses at the gene ends were 5 bases for V and 8 bases for J; bases not matched to a gene: 19. Germline lookup yields CDR1 MDHEN and CDR2 SYDVKM. The CDR3: CASSLWSGDRRSSGELFF. CDR3 nucleotides: TGTGCCAGCAGTCTTTGGTCGGGGGACAGGCGTAGTTCGGGGGAGCTGTTTTTT.

The rearrangement uses TRBV15 and TRBJ2-3, with 7 bases fitting TRBD2. CDR3 length: 17 residues. Germline assignment: CDR1 LNHNV and CDR2 YYDKDF (reference sequence). Trimming cost V 6 bases and J 0 bases; bases outside gene matches: 12. The CDR3, as DNA: TGTGCCACCAGACAGTTTCCTAGCGGAGTTAGCACAGATACGCAGTATTTT. Translating it yields CATRQFPSGVSTDTQYF.

CDR3 DNA sequence: TGTGCCATCAGTGAGGGGACATGGACAGACTATGGCTACACCTTC. Its protein product is CAISEGTWTDYGYTF. This chain links TRBV10-3 with TRBJ1-2; tentative D call: TRBD1 (6 bases). There are 15 residues in the CDR3. The germline CDR1 and CDR2 sequences are ENHRY and SYGVKD. The V gene lost 2 bases and the J gene lost 3 bases, with 13 bases spanning the gap.

This clone has only one observation. The chain combines TRBV27 with TRBJ2-1; TRBD2 matches 9 bases. Germline-derived CDR1 and CDR2 are MNHEY and SMNVEV (reference sequence). The CDR3 runs 15 residues. The ends lost 2 bases at V and 7 bases at J; junction bases unmatched: 6. As DNA, the CDR3 is TGTGCCAGCAGTTTAGGCGGGGGGGGTCGGAATGAGCAGTTCTTC. The encoded protein is CASSLGGGGRNEQFF.

This chain joins TRBV15 and TRBJ1-5; no reliable D call. CDR3 length equals 15 residues. Trimming left V 3 bases short and J 0 bases short, with 9 bases between. From germline, CDR1 is LNHNV and CDR2 YYDKDF (reference sequence). The CDR3 DNA is TGTGCCACCAGCAGCGCTAGAAATAGCAATCAGCCCCAGCATTTT. As protein: CATSSARNSNQPQHF.

The V gene is TRBV11-2, the J gene TRBJ2-7; 7 positions agree with TRBD1. The germline gives CDR1 SGHAT, CDR2 FQNNGV. The CDR3 loop spans 15 amino acids. J gave up 5 bases and V 4 bases, and 11 bases lay outside the gene matches. The CDR3, as DNA: TGTGCCAGCAGCTCTGTGGACAGGATCTACCACGAGCAGTACTTC. This encodes CASSSVDRIYHEQYF.

The chain combines TRBV2 with TRBJ2-7, with a possible D match to TRBD2 (6 bases). The CDR3 has 10 amino acids. CDR1 and CDR2 (germline): SNHLY, FYNNEI. V was clipped by 6 bases and J by 6 bases, with 6 bases between them. This CDR3 is CASRGLEQYF. DNA for the CDR3: TGTGCCAGCAGGGGACTCGAGCAGTACTTC.